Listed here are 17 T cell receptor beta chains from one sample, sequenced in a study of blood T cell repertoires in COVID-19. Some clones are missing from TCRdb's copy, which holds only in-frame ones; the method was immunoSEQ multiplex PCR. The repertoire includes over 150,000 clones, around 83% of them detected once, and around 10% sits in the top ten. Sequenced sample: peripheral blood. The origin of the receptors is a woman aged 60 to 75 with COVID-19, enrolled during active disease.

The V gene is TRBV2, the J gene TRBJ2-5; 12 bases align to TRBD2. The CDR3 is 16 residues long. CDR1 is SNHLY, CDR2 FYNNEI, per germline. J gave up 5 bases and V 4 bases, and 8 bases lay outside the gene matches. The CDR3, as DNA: TGTGCCAGCAGTGGGAGACTAGCGGGAGTGAGGGAGACCCAGTACTTC. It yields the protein CASSGRLAGVRETQYF.

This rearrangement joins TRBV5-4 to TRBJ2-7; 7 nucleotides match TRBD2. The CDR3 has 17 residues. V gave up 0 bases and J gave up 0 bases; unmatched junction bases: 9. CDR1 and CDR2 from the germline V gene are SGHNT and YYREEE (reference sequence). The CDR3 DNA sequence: TGTGCCAGCAGCTTGGCGAGGACGGGACTAATCTCCTACGAGCAGTACTTC. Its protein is CASSLARTGLISYEQYF.

The DNA for the CDR3 is TGTGCCAGCAGCCAAGACAGGGACAGGCCCTATGGCTACACCTTC. Its translation: CASSQDRDRPYGYTF. The chain couples TRBV3-1 (or the pseudogene TRBV3-2) to TRBJ1-2; 8 nucleotides align to TRBD1. J gave up 4 bases and V 0 bases, and 4 bases lay outside the gene matches. CDR1 and CDR2 from the germline V gene are LGHDT and YNNKEL (reference sequence). The CDR3 has 15 residues.

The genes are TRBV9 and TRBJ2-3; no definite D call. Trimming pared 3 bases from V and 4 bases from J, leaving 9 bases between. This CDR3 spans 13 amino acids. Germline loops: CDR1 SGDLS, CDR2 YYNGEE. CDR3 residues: CASSAKVADTQYF. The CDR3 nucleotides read TGTGCCAGCAGCGCTAAAGTCGCAGATACGCAGTATTTT.

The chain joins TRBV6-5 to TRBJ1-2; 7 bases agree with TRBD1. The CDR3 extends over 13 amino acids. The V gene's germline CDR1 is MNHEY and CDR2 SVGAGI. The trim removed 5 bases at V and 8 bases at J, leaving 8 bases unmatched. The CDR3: CASSPTGLVGYTF. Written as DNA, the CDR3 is TGTGCCAGCAGTCCGACAGGGCTTGTGGGCTACACCTTC.

The CDR3 protein is CASRGEETEAFF. The CDR3 region has the DNA TGTGCCAGCCGAGGGGAGGAAACTGAAGCTTTCTTT. V and J are TRBV6-5 and TRBJ1-1; TRBD1 might be the D (5 bases). Germline V gene sequence: CDR1 MNHEY, CDR2 SVGAGI. The length of the CDR3 is 12 residues. Deletions cut 8 bases from V and 5 bases from J, with 12 bases between.

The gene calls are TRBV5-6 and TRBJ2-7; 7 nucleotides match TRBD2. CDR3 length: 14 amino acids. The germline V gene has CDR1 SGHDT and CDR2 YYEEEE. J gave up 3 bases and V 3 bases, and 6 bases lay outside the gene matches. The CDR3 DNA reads TGTGCCAGCAGCTCTAGCGGAGGGAACTACGAGCAGTACTTC. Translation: CASSSSGGNYEQYF.

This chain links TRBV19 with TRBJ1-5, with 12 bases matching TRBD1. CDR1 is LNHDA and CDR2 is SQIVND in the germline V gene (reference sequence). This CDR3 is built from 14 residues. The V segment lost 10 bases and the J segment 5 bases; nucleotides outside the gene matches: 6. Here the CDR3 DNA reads TGTGCCACAAGAGGGACAGGGGGCTATCAGCCCCAGCATTTT. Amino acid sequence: CATRGTGGYQPQHF.

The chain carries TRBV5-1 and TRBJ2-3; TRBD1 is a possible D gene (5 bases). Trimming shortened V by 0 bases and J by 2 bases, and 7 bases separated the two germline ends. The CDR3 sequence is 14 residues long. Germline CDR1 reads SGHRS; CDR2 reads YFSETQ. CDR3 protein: CASSLGGPTDTQYF. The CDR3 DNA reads TGCGCCAGCAGCTTGGGGGGCCCCACAGATACGCAGTATTTT.

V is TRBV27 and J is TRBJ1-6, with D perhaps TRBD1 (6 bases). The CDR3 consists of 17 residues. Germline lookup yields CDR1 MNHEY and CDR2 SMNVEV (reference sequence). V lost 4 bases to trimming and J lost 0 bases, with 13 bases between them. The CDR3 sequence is CASSSQGLSSYNSPLHF. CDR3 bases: TGTGCCAGCAGTTCTCAGGGGCTCAGCTCCTATAATTCACCCCTCCACTTT.

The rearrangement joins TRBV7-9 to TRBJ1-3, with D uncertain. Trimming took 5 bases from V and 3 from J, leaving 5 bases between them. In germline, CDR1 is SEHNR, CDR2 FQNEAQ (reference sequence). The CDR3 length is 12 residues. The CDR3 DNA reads TGTGCCAGCAGCCTTTATGGAAACACCATATATTTT. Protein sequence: CASSLYGNTIYF.

CDR3 protein: CASSFQGAETQYF. In DNA, the CDR3 is TGTGCCAGCAGCTTTCAGGGGGCTGAGACCCAGTACTTC. This sequence joins TRBV7-8 and TRBJ2-5, with 8 positions matching TRBD1. Trimming removed 3 bases from V and 5 bases from J; junction bases left unmatched: 2. Germline V gene data show CDR1 as SGHVS and CDR2 as FQNEAQ. The CDR3 has 13 residues.

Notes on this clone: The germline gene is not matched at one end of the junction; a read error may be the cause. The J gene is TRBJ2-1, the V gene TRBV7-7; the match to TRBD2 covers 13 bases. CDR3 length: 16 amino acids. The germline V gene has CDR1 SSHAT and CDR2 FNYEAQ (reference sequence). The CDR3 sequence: CASSSRLAGGYNEQFF. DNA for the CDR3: TGTGCTAGCAGCTCCCGACTAGCGGGGGGTTACAATGAGCAGTTCTTC.

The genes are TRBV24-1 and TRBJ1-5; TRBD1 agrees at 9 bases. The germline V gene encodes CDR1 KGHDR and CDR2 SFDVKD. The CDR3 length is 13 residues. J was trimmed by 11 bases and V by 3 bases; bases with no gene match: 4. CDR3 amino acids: CATSDGDRATQHF. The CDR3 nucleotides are TGTGCCACCAGTGATGGGGACAGGGCGACCCAGCATTTT.

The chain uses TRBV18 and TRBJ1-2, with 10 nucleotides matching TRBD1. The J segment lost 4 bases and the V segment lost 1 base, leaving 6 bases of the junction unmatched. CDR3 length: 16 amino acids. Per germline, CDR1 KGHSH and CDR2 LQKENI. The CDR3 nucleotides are TGTGCCAGCTCACCACGGGACAGGGGCCGCAGCTATGGCTACACCTTC. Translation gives CASSPRDRGRSYGYTF.

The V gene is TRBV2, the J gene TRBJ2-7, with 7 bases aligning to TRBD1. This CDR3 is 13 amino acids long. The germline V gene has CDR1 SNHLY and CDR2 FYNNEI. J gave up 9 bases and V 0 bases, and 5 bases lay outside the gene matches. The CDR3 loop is CASSEAGRGRQYF. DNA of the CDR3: TGTGCCAGCAGTGAAGCGGGAAGGGGGCGGCAGTACTTC.

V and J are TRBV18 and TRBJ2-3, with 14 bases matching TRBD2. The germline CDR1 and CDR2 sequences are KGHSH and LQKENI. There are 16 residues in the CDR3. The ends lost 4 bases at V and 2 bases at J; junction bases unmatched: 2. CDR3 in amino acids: CASSRTSGRYTDTQYF. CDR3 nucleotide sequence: TGTGCCAGCTCACGGACTAGCGGGAGGTACACAGATACGCAGTATTTT.